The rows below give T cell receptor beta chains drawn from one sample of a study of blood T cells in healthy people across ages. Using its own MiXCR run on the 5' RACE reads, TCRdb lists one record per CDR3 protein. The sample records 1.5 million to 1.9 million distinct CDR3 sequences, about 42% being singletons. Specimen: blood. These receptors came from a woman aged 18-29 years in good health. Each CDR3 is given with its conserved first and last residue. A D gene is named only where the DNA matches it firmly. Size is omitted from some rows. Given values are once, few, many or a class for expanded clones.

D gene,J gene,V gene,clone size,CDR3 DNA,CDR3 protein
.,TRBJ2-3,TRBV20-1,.,TGCAGTGCTAGAATCGCGGGGGCGGTCACAGATACGCAGTATTTT,CSARIAGAVTDTQYF
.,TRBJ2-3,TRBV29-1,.,TGCAGCGTTGACCATTTCGATACGCAGTATTTT,CSVDHFDTQYF
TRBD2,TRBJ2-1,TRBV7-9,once,TGTGCCAGCAGCCCCCCTAGCGGGGGCTCCTACAATGAGCAGTTCTTC,CASSPPSGGSYNEQFF
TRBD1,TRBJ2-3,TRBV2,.,TGTGCCAGCAGAGTACAGGGGGCCACAGATACGCAGTATTTT,CASRVQGATDTQYF
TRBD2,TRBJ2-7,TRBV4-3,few,TGCGCCAGCAGCCCCTCCCTAGCGGCAAGCTACGAGCAGTACTTC,CASSPSLAASYEQYF
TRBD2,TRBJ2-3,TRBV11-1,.,TGTGCCAGCAGCTCGCCCCCCGGGACTAGCGCAAGCACAGATACGCAGTATTTT,CASSSPPGTSASTDTQYF
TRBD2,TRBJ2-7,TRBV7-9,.,TGTGCCAGCAGCTCCGGCGGGACTACTATCGAGCAGTACTTC,CASSSGGTTIEQYF
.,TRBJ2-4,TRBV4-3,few,TGCGCCAGCTCCTCTCCCCGGGGGTTCCCGAGGGGTAACAAAAACATTCAGTACTTC,CASSSPRGFPRGNKNIQYF
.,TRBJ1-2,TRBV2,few,TGTGCCAGCATCGAAATTGGCATTTCCTCCGGCTACACCTTC,CASIEIGISSGYTF
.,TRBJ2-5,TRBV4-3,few,TGCGCCAGCAGCCAAGATATCGAGACTAGGGAGACCCAGTACTTC,CASSQDIETRETQYF
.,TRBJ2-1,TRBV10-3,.,TGTGCCATCAGTGAAGGGGGACAAGCTTACTACAATGAGCAGTTCTTC,CAISEGGQAYYNEQFF
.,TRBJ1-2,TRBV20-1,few,TGCAGTGCTACCACAAGCGCTGGGACAAGGTTTAGGAGCTATGGCTACACCTTC,CSATTSAGTRFRSYGYTF
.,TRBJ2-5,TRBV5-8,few,TGTGCCGGACAATCTGGGCCGCCGTTCCAAGAGACCCAGTACTTC,CAGQSGPPFQETQYF
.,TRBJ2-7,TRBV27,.,TGTGCCAGCAGTTTTGGGCAACCATTATCCTACGAGCAGTACTTC,CASSFGQPLSYEQYF
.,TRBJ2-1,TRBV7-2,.,TGTGCCAGCAGCCTCAAGGGCCCGGGGAATGAGCAGTTCTTC,CASSLKGPGNEQFF
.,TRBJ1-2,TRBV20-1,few,TGCAGTGCTTTACAGAATGGCTACACCTTC,CSALQNGYTF
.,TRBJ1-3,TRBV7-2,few,TGTGCCAGCAGTCTTCGCCGGGGATCTGGAAACACCATATATTTT,CASSLRRGSGNTIYF
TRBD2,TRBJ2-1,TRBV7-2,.,TGTGCCAGCAGCTTCAGAGGGACTAGTGGGTACAATGAGCAGTTCTTC,CASSFRGTSGYNEQFF
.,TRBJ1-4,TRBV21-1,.,TGTGCCAGCGACAGGGCCAATAATGAAAAACTGTTTTTT,CASDRANNEKLFF
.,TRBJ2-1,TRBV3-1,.,TGTGCCAGCAGCCCCCTTGGCGCTGAGCAGTTCTTC,CASSPLGAEQFF
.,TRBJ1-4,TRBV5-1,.,TGCGCCAGCAGCTTATCAGAGAATGAAAAACTGTTTTTT,CASSLSENEKLFF
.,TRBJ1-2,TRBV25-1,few,TGTGCCAGCAGTGATGACCGAGGTTCTAACTATGGCTACACCTTC,CASSDDRGSNYGYTF
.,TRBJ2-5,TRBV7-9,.,TGTGCCAGCAGCTTAGACAGGACAGCGGGAGAGACCCAGTACTTC,CASSLDRTAGETQYF
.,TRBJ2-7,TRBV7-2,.,TGTGCCAGCAGCTTAAGGCCTAGCGATGCCGAGCAGTACTTC,CASSLRPSDAEQYF
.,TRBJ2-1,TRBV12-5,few,TGTGCTAGTGGTTTGGGGAATAATGAGCAGTTCTTC,CASGLGNNEQFF
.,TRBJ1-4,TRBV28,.,TGTGCCAGCAGTTTGGGCGCGGACCGTAATGAAAAACTGTTTTTT,CASSLGADRNEKLFF
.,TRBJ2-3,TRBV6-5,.,TGTGCCAGCAAATCGGTTCTCTACACAGATGCGCAGTATTTT,CASKSVLYTDAQYF
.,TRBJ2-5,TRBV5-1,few,TGCGCCAGCAGCGGTCGCTCGGGACAAGAGACCCAGTACTTC,CASSGRSGQETQYF
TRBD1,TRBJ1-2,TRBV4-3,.,TGCGTCAGCAGCCAAGATCGGGCCGACAGGGTGGGAGGCTACACCTTC,CVSSQDRADRVGGYTF
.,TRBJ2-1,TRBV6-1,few,TGTGCCAGCAGAAGGGCCAGCCCCATCAGCTCCTACAATGAGCAGTTCTTC,CASRRASPISSYNEQFF
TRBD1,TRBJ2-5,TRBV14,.,TGTGCCAGCAGCTTTTTCGGACAGGGGGAGACCCAGTACTTC,CASSFFGQGETQYF
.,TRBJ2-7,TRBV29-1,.,TGCAGCCCCACCGGACCGTATCCTTACGAGCAGTACTTC,CSPTGPYPYEQYF
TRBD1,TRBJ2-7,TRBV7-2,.,TGTGCCAGCAGCTTTAGAACGGGACAGGGAGTTCGGGAGCAGTACTTC,CASSFRTGQGVREQYF
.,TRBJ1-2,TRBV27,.,TGTGCCAGCAGTCCCACCAGGGCCTTCCTCGGGGGCTACACCTTC,CASSPTRAFLGGYTF
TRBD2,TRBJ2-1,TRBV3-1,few,TGTGCCAGCAGCAAGGGACTAGCGGGGGGCTCCTCTTACAATGAGCAGTTCTTC,CASSKGLAGGSSYNEQFF
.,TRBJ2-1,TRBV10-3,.,TGTGCCATCAGCGGGACACACACCTACAATGAGCAGTTCTTC,CAISGTHTYNEQFF
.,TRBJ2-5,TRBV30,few,TGTGCCTGGAGTCGTATACCTTTCAACAATGAGCAGTACTTC,CAWSRIPFNNEQYF
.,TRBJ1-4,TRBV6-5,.,TGTGCCAGCAGTTACTCGTCTGGGATTTCTGGAAAACTGTTTTTT,CASSYSSGISGKLFF
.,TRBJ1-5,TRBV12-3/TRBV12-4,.,TGTGCCAGCAGTTTATCTTCAGGGACTCAGCCCCAGCATTTT,CASSLSSGTQPQHF
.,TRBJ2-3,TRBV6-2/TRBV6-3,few,TGTGCCAGCAGGCGGTCCGGACTAACAGATACGCAGTATTTT,CASRRSGLTDTQYF
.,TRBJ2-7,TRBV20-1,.,TGCAGTGCTAGGGAATCGAGGGGCGGGGGCTTATACGAGCAGTACTTC,CSARESRGGGLYEQYF
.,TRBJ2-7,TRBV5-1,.,TGCGCCAGCTCCGGGGACATTGGGTCCTACGAGCAGTACTTC,CASSGDIGSYEQYF
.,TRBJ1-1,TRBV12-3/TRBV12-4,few,TGTGCCAGCAGCTGGGACCCATTGAGAGCTTTCTTT,CASSWDPLRAFF
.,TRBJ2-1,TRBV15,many,TGTGCCACCAGCAGAGGTTACAATGAGCAGTTCTTC,CATSRGYNEQFF
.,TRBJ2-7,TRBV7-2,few,TGTGCCAGCAGTATTAGTGGCGTGGACCTTAGCTCCTACGAGCAGTACTTC,CASSISGVDLSSYEQYF
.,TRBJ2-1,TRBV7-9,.,TGTGCCAGCAGCTTAGATTATTGGGACAACAATGAGCAGTTCTTC,CASSLDYWDNNEQFF
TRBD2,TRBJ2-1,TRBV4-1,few,TGCGCCAGCAGCCAAGAGCCTAGCGGGGGGGGTGAGCAGTTCTTC,CASSQEPSGGGEQFF
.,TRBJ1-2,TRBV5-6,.,TGTGCCAGCAGCTTGGTCGGCAGTTACTATGGCTACACCTTC,CASSLVGSYYGYTF
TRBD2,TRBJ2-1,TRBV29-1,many,TGCAGCGTTCGAACAGGGATAGCGGGATGGAATGAGCAGTTCTTC,CSVRTGIAGWNEQFF
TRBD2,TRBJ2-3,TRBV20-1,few,TGCAGTGCTCGACTTAGCGGGAGGGTCCCAGATACGCAGTATTTT,CSARLSGRVPDTQYF
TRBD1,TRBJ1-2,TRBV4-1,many,TGCGCCAGCAGCCCGGGACAGGCTTATGGCTACACCTTC,CASSPGQAYGYTF
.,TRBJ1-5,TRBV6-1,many,TGTGCCAGCAAATATAGCAATCAGCCCCAGCATTTT,CASKYSNQPQHF
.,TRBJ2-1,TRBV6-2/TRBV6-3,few,TGTGCCAGCACGGGCCTTCCCAATGAGCAGTTCTTC,CASTGLPNEQFF